This T cell receptor (beta chain) was observed in a study of human versus mouse CDR3 diversity and MHC coevolution. The wider study: Reported immunoSEQ sensitivity was one in 200,000 T cells, with reduced amplification bias.

Sorting isolated naive CD4 T cells lacking CD45RO and expressing CD62L. A word on this clone: Its antigen is as yet unknown.

Broader study findings: Among all groups, most of the three human donors showed least clonal inequality. Human CDR3s averaged more deletions and insertions than mouse CDR3s.

J was trimmed by 2 bases and V by 4 bases; bases with no gene match: 3. The CDR3 totals 15 residues. CDR1 is SGHRS and CDR2 is YFSETQ in the germline V gene. Measured with immunoSEQ multiplex PCR; TCRdb has only the in-frame clones, and not every one. This table has more than 60,000 clones, under 95% appearing once. The sequence derives from a person aged 25 to 69 in good health. Sequenced sample: naive CD4+ T cells from blood. As for subset: CD45RO-negative CD62L-positive naive CD4 T cells. The V call is TRBV5-1, the J call TRBJ1-4, with 9 bases fitting TRBD1. The CDR3 reads CASSETGGTNEKLFF. CDR3 bases: TGCGCCAGCAGCGAAACAGGGGGCACTAATGAAAAACTGTTTTTT.